The 28 T cell receptor beta chains listed next were all sequenced from one sample in a study of identical twins. Via MiXCR, TCRdb re-called the 5' RACE reads, giving one row per CDR3 protein. The repertoire consists of hundreds of thousands of distinct CDR3 sequences, with approximately 20% occurring once and the leading ten covering approximately 0.52%. The same data also went into a second study, on yellow fever vaccine responses in identical twins.

Material for sequencing was CD4+ T cells sorted from blood. These TCRs come from a woman between 18 and 30 years old in good health.

This chain connects TRBV7-9 to TRBJ2-2; D gene uncertain. The V gene lost 5 bases and the J gene lost 4 bases, with 11 bases spanning the gap. Germline CDR1 and CDR2: SEHNR and FQNEAQ (reference sequence). CDR3 length equals 14 residues. In DNA form, the CDR3 reads TGTGCCAGCAGCCCGTTAGGCATCACCGGGGAGCTGTTTTTT. Residues: CASSPLGITGELFF.

The V call is TRBV15, the J call TRBJ1-2; D gene unclear. Trimming shortened V by 1 base and J by 4 bases, and 4 bases separated the two germline ends. The CDR3 contains 12 residues. Germline loops: CDR1 LNHNV, CDR2 YYDKDF (reference sequence). In DNA form, the CDR3 reads TGTGCCACCAGCAGAGCCGGCTATGGCTACACCTTC. Protein product: CATSRAGYGYTF.

This clonotype was seen only once. V and J are TRBV18 and TRBJ2-1; TRBD2 aligns across 12 bases. The V gene's germline CDR1 is KGHSH and CDR2 LQKENI. V trimming: 0 bases; J trimming: 7 bases; junction bases outside the gene matches: 1. This CDR3 has 15 residues. As DNA, the CDR3 is TGTGCCAGCTCACCACCGACTAGCGGGGGAAATGAGCAGTTCTTC. Translating gives CASSPPTSGGNEQFF.

This chain uses TRBV20-1 with TRBJ1-2, with 8 bases that match TRBD1. The germline CDR1 and CDR2 sequences are DFQATT and SNEGSKA (reference sequence). The trim removed 6 bases at V and 3 bases at J, leaving 9 bases unmatched. This CDR3 has 14 amino acids. The CDR3 sequence is CSATPGGADYGYTF. CDR3 bases: TGCAGTGCCACCCCAGGGGGCGCGGACTATGGCTACACCTTC.

V is TRBV24-1 and J is TRBJ2-3; unclear D gene. The germline V and J ends were trimmed by 0 bases and 4 bases, with 7 bases remaining between them. This CDR3 is built from 14 residues. From germline, CDR1 is KGHDR and CDR2 SFDVKD. CDR3 sequence: CATSDLARADTQYF. In nucleotides, the CDR3 is TGTGCCACCAGTGATTTGGCGAGAGCAGATACGCAGTATTTT.

This clonotype has more than one count but fewer than ten. The chain has TRBV12-3 or TRBV12-4 and TRBJ2-7; no clear D. The CDR3 is made up of 14 amino acids. V was trimmed by 3 bases and J by 2 bases, leaving 11 bases between them. For the CDR3, the DNA is TGTGCCAGCAGTTTTTTACTGGGTCCCTACGAGCAGTACTTC. It yields the protein CASSFLLGPYEQYF.

V usage is TRBV7-8 and J usage is TRBJ2-1; 7 positions agree with TRBD1. There are 18 residues in the CDR3. Germline-derived CDR1 and CDR2 are SGHVS and FQNEAQ. Trimming removed 5 bases from V and 4 bases from J; junction bases left unmatched: 17. The CDR3 region has the DNA TGTGCCAGCAGCCCTTTGGGCAGGGGACAGCAACGATACAATGAGCAGTTCTTC. Protein product: CASSPLGRGQQRYNEQFF.

This clonotype was seen many times. This sequence joins TRBV20-1 and TRBJ1-1; 7 bases map to TRBD1. The CDR3 is 12 residues long. CDR1 is DFQATT and CDR2 is SNEGSKA in the germline V gene (reference sequence). Trimming took 3 bases from V and 11 from J; bases not matched to a gene: 9. The CDR3 DNA is TGCAGTGCTAGGTGGGGGGACAGCGGGGCTTTCTTT. It is translated as CSARWGDSGAFF.

This sequence joins TRBV7-2 and TRBJ1-1; D is perhaps TRBD1 (5 bases). The CDR3 contains 14 residues. V was trimmed by 5 bases and J by 0 bases, leaving 10 bases between them. Germline V gene sequence: CDR1 SGHTA, CDR2 FQGNSA. Here the CDR3 DNA reads TGTGCCAGCAGCGCAGGGCGGGTGAACACTGAAGCTTTCTTT. This codes for CASSAGRVNTEAFF. Using reference TRBV7-2 and TRBJ1-1 for the parts outside the CDR3, the full variable domain is GAGVSQSPSNKVTEKGKDVELRCDPISGHTALYWYRQSLGQGLEFLIYFQGNSAPDKSGLPSDRFSAERTGGSVSTLTIQRTQQEDSAVYLCASSAGRVNTEAFFGQGTRLTVV.

This clonotype was observed a few times. J is TRBJ2-6 and V is TRBV5-1; the D is unclear. This CDR3 spans 15 amino acids. Germline values: CDR1 SGHRS, CDR2 YFSETQ. The V and J ends lost 3 bases and 2 bases respectively, with 9 bases between them. The CDR3: CASSYPGTGANVLTF. CDR3 nucleotides: TGCGCCAGCAGCTACCCCGGAACTGGGGCCAACGTCCTGACTTTC.

CDR3 bases: TGTGCCAGCAGCTTAACCAGCGGGGGGCTGTACAATGAGCAGTTCTTC. Amino acid sequence: CASSLTSGGLYNEQFF. This chain connects TRBV14 to TRBJ2-1; 9 nucleotides agree with TRBD2. Trimming took 5 bases from V and 4 from J; bases not matched to a gene: 9. This CDR3 spans 16 amino acids. CDR1 SGHDN and CDR2 FVKESK come from the germline V gene.

This clonotype was found a few times. The gene calls are TRBV2 and TRBJ2-7; D unresolved. Trimming stripped 3 bases from V and 1 base from J, with 10 bases between. CDR1 SNHLY and CDR2 FYNNEI come from the germline V gene. This CDR3 is built from 14 residues. The CDR3: CASSDAHGSYEQYF. In DNA, the CDR3 is TGTGCCAGCAGTGACGCGCATGGGTCCTACGAGCAGTACTTC.

The gene calls are TRBV29-1 and TRBJ1-1, with D unclear. This CDR3 has 14 amino acids. The germline V gene encodes CDR1 SQVTM and CDR2 ANQGSEA. Trimming pared 3 bases from V and 3 bases from J, leaving 14 bases between. The CDR3 sequence: CSVEVWGVDTEAFF. In DNA, the CDR3 is TGCAGCGTTGAGGTCTGGGGAGTGGACACTGAAGCTTTCTTT.

The chain couples TRBV7-2 to TRBJ2-7; 11 bases match TRBD2. CDR1 and CDR2 from the germline V gene are SGHTA and FQGNSA. Trimming took 0 bases from V and 4 from J; bases not matched to a gene: 5. This CDR3 contains 16 residues. The CDR3 here is CASSLARTSGRYEQYF. The CDR3 bases are TGTGCCAGCAGCTTAGCCCGGACTAGCGGGCGGTACGAGCAGTACTTC.

This clonotype turned up a few times. This chain links TRBV20-1 with TRBJ1-6, with D possibly being TRBD1 (6 bases). Trimming left V 0 bases short and J 0 bases short, with 12 bases between. Looked up from germline, CDR1 is DFQATT and CDR2 is SNEGSKA (reference sequence). The CDR3 sequence is 17 residues long. Here the CDR3 DNA reads TGCAGTGCTAGAGATCTCGACAGGAGCTCCTATAATTCACCCCTCCACTTT. Its translation: CSARDLDRSSYNSPLHF.

This clonotype was counted between two and nine times. The gene calls are TRBV11-3 and TRBJ2-2; 7 bases are a match to TRBD2. The CDR3 is 16 amino acids. From germline, CDR1 is SGHNT and CDR2 YENEEA. V was pared by 7 bases and J by 4 bases, with 12 bases of the junction left unmatched. The CDR3 reads CASTVQGRASTGELFF. The CDR3 bases are TGTGCCAGCACCGTCCAAGGGAGGGCCAGCACCGGGGAGCTGTTTTTT.

This clonotype was detected only a few times. This rearrangement joins TRBV3-1 to TRBJ1-4; D gene ambiguous. CDR3 length: 15 amino acids. The V gene's germline CDR1 is LGHDT and CDR2 YNNKEL (reference sequence). V lost 0 bases and J 8 bases, leaving 13 bases between the germline ends. The CDR3 is CASSQDVTKSEKLFF. The DNA for the CDR3 is TGTGCCAGCAGCCAAGATGTGACAAAATCCGAAAAACTGTTTTTT.

The sample holds a few counts of this clonotype. The rearrangement uses TRBV5-1 and TRBJ2-6; 9 nucleotides agree with TRBD1. CDR3 length: 17 amino acids. V lost 4 bases to trimming and J lost 0 bases; unmatched junction nucleotides: 5. Germline V lookup: CDR1 SGHRS, CDR2 YFSETQ. The CDR3 coding sequence is TGCGCCAGCAGCCGAGGACAGGGGAACTCTGGGGCCAACGTCCTGACTTTC. This sequence encodes CASSRGQGNSGANVLTF.

The chain couples TRBV6-1 to TRBJ2-1; D is unresolved. There are 15 residues in the CDR3. Trimming stripped 6 bases from V and 0 bases from J, with 12 bases between. In germline, CDR1 is MNHNS, CDR2 SASEGT. This chain's CDR3 is CASSPDGNSYNEQFF. The CDR3 DNA reads as TGTGCCAGCAGCCCAGACGGAAACTCCTACAATGAGCAGTTCTTC.

A few counts support this clonotype. This chain links TRBV12-3 or TRBV12-4 with TRBJ2-7, with D possibly being TRBD1 (5 bases). The CDR3 loop spans 13 amino acids. The germline V and J ends were trimmed by 8 bases and 4 bases, with 15 bases remaining between them. The CDR3 coding sequence is TGTGCCAGCGCTCTGACAGAGCTATACGAGCAGTACGTC. It specifies CASALTELYEQYV.

The chain joins TRBV6-1 to TRBJ1-5; tentatively, D is TRBD1 (6 bases). The germline V gene has CDR1 MNHNS and CDR2 SASEGT. CDR3 size: 14 residues. Trimming took 7 bases from V and 4 from J, leaving 14 bases between them. For the CDR3, the DNA is TGTGCCAGCATTGCGACAGGTGGGAATCAGCCCCAGCATTTT. Protein: CASIATGGNQPQHF.

The rearrangement joins TRBV6-5 to TRBJ2-1, with D unresolved. V was clipped by 3 bases and J by 4 bases, with 13 bases between them. Per germline, CDR1 MNHEY and CDR2 SVGAGI. This CDR3 is built from 15 residues. The chain's CDR3 is CASSYRASIYNEQFF. The CDR3 DNA sequence: TGTGCCAGCAGTTATCGGGCCTCTATATACAATGAGCAGTTCTTC.

CDR3 DNA sequence: TGCAGTGCCCTCAAGGGCACAGATACGCAGTATTTT. It encodes CSALKGTDTQYF. V is TRBV20-1 and J is TRBJ2-3; D not resolved. Trimming removed 6 bases from V and 1 base from J, with 8 bases in between. The V gene's germline CDR1 is DFQATT and CDR2 SNEGSKA (reference sequence). This CDR3 contains 12 residues.

This clonotype appeared a few times. The genes are TRBV3-1 and TRBJ2-1; D is perhaps TRBD1 (6 bases). The ends were cut back, 7 bases at V and 3 bases at J, with 16 bases in the middle. Germline V gene data show CDR1 as LGHDT and CDR2 as YNNKEL (reference sequence). The CDR3 is made up of 15 amino acids. For the CDR3, the DNA is TGTGCCAGCACTCCCGGGACAATCTACTACAATGAGCAGTTCTTC. Translated: CASTPGTIYYNEQFF.

This clonotype showed up just once. The chain employs TRBV5-1 and TRBJ2-1; D gene uncertain. V lost 1 base and J lost 3, with 8 bases in between. This CDR3 has 14 amino acids. Germline lookup yields CDR1 SGHRS and CDR2 YFSETQ. This CDR3 is CASSLQDLYNEQFF. CDR3 coding DNA: TGCGCCAGCAGCTTGCAGGACCTCTACAATGAGCAGTTCTTC. Based on the CDR3 plus reference TRBV5-1 and TRBJ2-1, the full variable domain is KAGVTQTPRYLIKTRGQQVTLSCSPISGHRSVSWYQQTPGQGLQFLFEYFSETQRNKGNFPGRFSGRQFSNSRSEMNVSTLELGDSALYLCASSLQDLYNEQFFGPGTRLTVL.

A few counts support this clonotype. The chain uses TRBV28 and TRBJ2-4; a weak D match, TRBD1 (6 bases). V was clipped by 6 bases and J by 9 bases, with 18 bases between them. CDR1 MDHEN and CDR2 SYDVKM come from the germline V gene. The CDR3 runs to 14 residues. CDR3 residues: CASSPDRLRGIQYF. CDR3 sequence (DNA): TGTGCCAGCAGCCCCGACAGGTTACGGGGCATTCAGTACTTC.

V gene TRBV28 combines with J gene TRBJ1-5; no firm D call. CDR3 size: 14 residues. Per the germline V gene, CDR1 is MDHEN and CDR2 is SYDVKM. V shed 3 bases and J shed 3 bases, with 9 bases lying between them. The CDR3 DNA reads TGTGCCAGCAGTTTCCCCCCGTCCAATCAGCCCCAGCATTTT. Protein product: CASSFPPSNQPQHF.

The rearrangement uses TRBV29-1 and TRBJ2-7; no definite D call. Trimming shortened V by 1 base and J by 8 bases, and 12 bases separated the two germline ends. Germline loops: CDR1 SQVTM, CDR2 ANQGSEA. The CDR3 is 12 residues long. The CDR3 loop is CSVEVARHKQYV. Written as DNA, the CDR3 is TGCAGCGTTGAAGTGGCAAGGCACAAGCAGTACGTC.